This T cell receptor (beta chain) was sequenced in a study of cytomegalovirus exposure and HLA in healthy donors. Study-level background: Of the donors genotyped, approximately 410 in all, 80% to 85% fell in the Caucasian-associated ancestry cluster.

Study-level results: A link between a missense DCLRE1C variant and TCR beta V- and J-gene trimming emerged from a later analysis.

About this clone: As yet, its antigen is unknown.

The PCR employed 60 Vbeta primers together with 13 Jbeta primers. Generated by immunoSEQ multiplex PCR, the TCRdb table keeps only in-frame clones and is missing some. This specimen shows 200,000 or so clones; the ten leading clones hold 0.74%. Per the germline V gene, CDR1 is SEHNR and CDR2 is FQNEAQ (reference sequence). V was clipped by 10 bases and J by 2 bases; unmatched bases: 4. The CDR3 is 13 residues long. The chain employs TRBV7-9 and TRBJ2-7; 11 positions agree with TRBD2. The clonotype comes from a boy between 10 and 17 years old in good health and CMV-seronegative. The sequencing sample was made of PBMCs. Here the CDR3 reads CATEGLAAYEQYF. CDR3 sequence (DNA): TGTGCCACCGAGGGACTAGCGGCCTACGAGCAGTACTTC.